This TCR beta chain was captured in a study of cytomegalovirus exposure and HLA in healthy donors. Concerning this clone: As yet, its antigen is unknown.

Study conclusions and caveats: Later work found that TCR association rates differed between HLA loci; DRB1 had the most and HLA-C the fewest. Compared with the roughly 670-donor mean, an Asian-associated ancestry cluster reportedly had fewer N-insertions, according to a later analysis.

The germline gives CDR1 SGHTA, CDR2 FQGTGA. The CDR3 has 13 residues. Trimming took off 3 bases at V and 5 bases at J, with 9 bases between the two ends. It was with 60 Vbeta and 13 Jbeta primers that the PCR ran. This table comes from immunoSEQ multiplex PCR, and its TCRdb copy is limited to in-frame clones, with some not included. The sample consists of 90,000 to 100,000 clones, nearly 80% of them appearing once. V is TRBV7-3 and J is TRBJ2-3; D remains unclear. Sequencing used PBMCs. The receptor was derived from a woman between 35 and 50 years old in good health and CMV-seronegative. The CDR3 bases are TGTGCCAGCAGCTTGGGTTCGGGAGATACGCAGTATTTT. Its protein is CASSLGSGDTQYF.